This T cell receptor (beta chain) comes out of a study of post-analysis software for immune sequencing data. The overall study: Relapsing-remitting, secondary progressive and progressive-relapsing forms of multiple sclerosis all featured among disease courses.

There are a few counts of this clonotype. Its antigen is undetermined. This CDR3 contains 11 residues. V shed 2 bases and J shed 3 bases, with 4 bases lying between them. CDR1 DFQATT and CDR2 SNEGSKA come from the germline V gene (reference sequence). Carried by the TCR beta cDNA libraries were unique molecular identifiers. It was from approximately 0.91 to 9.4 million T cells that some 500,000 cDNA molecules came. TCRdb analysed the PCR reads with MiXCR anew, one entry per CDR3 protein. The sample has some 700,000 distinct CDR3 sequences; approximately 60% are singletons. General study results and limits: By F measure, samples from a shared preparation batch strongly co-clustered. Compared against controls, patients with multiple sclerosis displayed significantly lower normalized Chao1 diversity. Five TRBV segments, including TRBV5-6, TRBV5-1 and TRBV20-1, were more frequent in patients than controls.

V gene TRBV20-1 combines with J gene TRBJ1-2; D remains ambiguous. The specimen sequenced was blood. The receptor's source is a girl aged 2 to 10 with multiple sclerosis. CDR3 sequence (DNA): TGCAGTGCTAGAAAGGACTATGGCTACACCTTC. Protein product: CSARKDYGYTF.